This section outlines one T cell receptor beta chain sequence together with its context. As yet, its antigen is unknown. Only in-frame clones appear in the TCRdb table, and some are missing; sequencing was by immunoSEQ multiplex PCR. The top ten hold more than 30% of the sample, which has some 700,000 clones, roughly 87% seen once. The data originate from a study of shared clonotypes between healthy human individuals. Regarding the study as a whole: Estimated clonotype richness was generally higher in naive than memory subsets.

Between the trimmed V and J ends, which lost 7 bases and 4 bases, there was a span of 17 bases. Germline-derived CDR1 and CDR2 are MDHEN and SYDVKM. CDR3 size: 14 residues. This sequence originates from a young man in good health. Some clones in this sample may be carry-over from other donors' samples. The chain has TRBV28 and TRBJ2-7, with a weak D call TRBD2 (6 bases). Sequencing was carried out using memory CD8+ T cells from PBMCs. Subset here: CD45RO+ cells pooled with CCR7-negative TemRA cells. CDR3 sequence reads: CASTNTGGIYEQYF. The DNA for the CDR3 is TGTGCCAGCACCAATACAGGCGGGATTTACGAGCAGTACTTC.